Below are 20 T cell receptor beta chains sequenced from a single sample in a study of cytomegalovirus exposure and HLA in healthy donors. PCR primers comprised 60 Vbeta and 13 Jbeta primers. The repertoire was sequenced with immunoSEQ multiplex PCR; TCRdb's copy has only in-frame clones and lacks some. The sample yields around 78,000 clones, about three quarters seen once. The sample taken for sequencing was PBMCs. The receptors here all came from a male donor in good health and CMV-seronegative.

V gene TRBV18 combines with J gene TRBJ2-1; 15 bases match TRBD2. The CDR3 totals 16 residues. Germline CDR1 is KGHSH and CDR2 is LQKENI. V gave up 3 bases and J gave up 10 bases; unmatched junction bases: 7. For the CDR3, the DNA is TGTGCCAGCTCACCGAGGACTAGCGGGGGGGCCGGGGAGCAGTTCTTC. This encodes CASSPRTSGGAGEQFF.

This chain uses TRBV4-2 with TRBJ1-1; 7 positions agree with TRBD1. Germline CDR1 is LGHNA and CDR2 is YNFKEQ. With V trimmed by 4 bases and J by 3 bases, 20 bases remained unmatched. The CDR3 is 19 amino acids. The CDR3 DNA sequence: TGTGCCAGCAGCCTTTACCTTAAGCAGCAGGGGGGCGCGGACACTGAAGCTTTCTTT. It codes for CASSLYLKQQGGADTEAFF.

This clone was recorded a few times. V usage is TRBV4-1 and J usage is TRBJ1-1; 7 positions match TRBD1. CDR1 is MGHRA, CDR2 YSYEKL, per germline. Losses at the gene ends were 3 bases for V and 3 bases for J; bases not matched to a gene: 10. There are 16 residues in the CDR3. CDR3 sequence: CASSHRDRGRYTEAFF. The CDR3 nucleotides read TGCGCCAGCAGCCACCGGGACAGAGGACGGTACACTGAAGCTTTCTTT.

The chain combines TRBV6-1 with TRBJ2-7; TRBD2 matches 11 bases. J lost 7 bases, V lost 2 bases, and 7 bases had no gene match. The length of the CDR3 is 15 residues. Germline values: CDR1 MNHNS, CDR2 SASEGT. The CDR3 sequence is CASSELLAGVREQYF. The CDR3, as DNA: TGTGCCAGCAGTGAATTACTAGCGGGAGTCAGGGAGCAGTACTTC.

The gene calls are TRBV28 and TRBJ1-3; the D gene is possibly TRBD1 (5 bases). The CDR3 is made up of 17 amino acids. Between the trimmed V and J ends, which lost 7 bases and 0 bases, there was a span of 19 bases. CDR1 and CDR2 from the germline V gene are MDHEN and SYDVKM. As DNA, the CDR3 is TGTGCCAGCAACCCCCGGGGGGGAGGGCTCTCTGGAAACACCATATATTTT. Its translation: CASNPRGGGLSGNTIYF.

V is TRBV29-1 and J is TRBJ1-1, with TRBD1 matching over 7 bases. V was clipped by 6 bases and J by 4 bases; unmatched bases: 8. The CDR3 runs 13 residues. CDR1 and CDR2 from the germline V gene are SQVTM and ANQGSEA. CDR3 bases: TGCAGCGTAGAGGGGGCGGGAGGCACTGAAGCTTTCTTT. It is translated as CSVEGAGGTEAFF.

The rearrangement uses TRBV18 and TRBJ1-3, with D perhaps TRBD1 (6 bases). Trimming shortened V by 11 bases and J by 0 bases, and 17 bases separated the two germline ends. The CDR3 covers 15 residues. From germline, CDR1 is KGHSH and CDR2 LQKENI. The CDR3 region has the DNA TGTGCCTCTCGTTCAGGGGTAAACTCTGGAAACACCATATATTTT. Translated: CASRSGVNSGNTIYF.

The chain has TRBV4-1 and TRBJ1-1; D not certain. Between the trimmed V and J ends, which lost 0 bases and 10 bases, there was a span of 15 bases. The CDR3 has 14 residues. Germline V gene data show CDR1 as MGHRA and CDR2 as YSYEKL. Written as DNA, the CDR3 is TGCGCCAGCAGCCAAGATCGGGAAATTCTTGGAGCTTTCTTT. It is translated as CASSQDREILGAFF.

This clone appeared once. This chain uses TRBV15 with TRBJ2-5, with D perhaps matching TRBD1 (5 bases). Germline V CDR1 and CDR2: LNHNV, YYDKDF (reference sequence). Deletions cut 0 bases from V and 6 bases from J, with 11 bases between. The CDR3 is made up of 14 amino acids. CDR3 amino acids: CATSRERGRQTQYF. CDR3 nucleotide sequence: TGTGCCACCAGCAGAGAAAGGGGAAGGCAGACCCAGTACTTC. The full variable domain, in which reference TRBV15 and TRBJ2-5 provide the parts outside the CDR3, is DAMVIQNPRYQVTQFGKPVTLSCSQTLNHNVMYWYQQKSSQAPKLLFHYYDKDFNNEADTPDNFQSRRPNTSFCFLDIRSPGLGDTAMYLCATSRERGRQTQYFGPGTRLLVL.

V and J are TRBV15 and TRBJ2-1; 7 bases align to TRBD1. The junction had 9 bases not matched to a gene; V was cut back by 0 bases and J by 13 bases. CDR3 length: 14 residues. Germline V gives CDR1 LNHNV, CDR2 YYDKDF (reference sequence). In DNA form, the CDR3 reads TGTGCCACCAGCAGAGATTCACAGGGGTCCAACCAGTTCTTC. Amino acids: CATSRDSQGSNQFF.

V gene TRBV5-6 combines with J gene TRBJ1-2, with D unresolved. The CDR3 loop spans 12 amino acids. CDR1 and CDR2 (germline): SGHDT, YYEEEE. The V end lost 1 base, the J end lost 5 bases, and 6 bases lay between the germline ends. The CDR3 protein is CASSLTAYGYTF. The CDR3 region has the DNA TGTGCCAGCAGCTTGACAGCTTATGGCTACACCTTC.

The rearrangement uses TRBV15 and TRBJ2-1, with TRBD2 identical over 9 bases. Trimming at V came to 3 bases and at J to 0 bases, leaving 12 bases not matched to a gene. The germline V gene encodes CDR1 LNHNV and CDR2 YYDKDF (reference sequence). The CDR3 contains 19 residues. Here the CDR3 DNA reads TGTGCCACCAGCAGGGCAAAGGGCGGGGGGGATCTCTCCTACAATGAGCAGTTCTTC. Amino acids: CATSRAKGGGDLSYNEQFF. Full variable domain (remainder filled in from reference TRBV15 and TRBJ2-1): DAMVIQNPRYQVTQFGKPVTLSCSQTLNHNVMYWYQQKSSQAPKLLFHYYDKDFNNEADTPDNFQSRRPNTSFCFLDIRSPGLGDTAMYLCATSRAKGGGDLSYNEQFFGPGTRLTVL.

There are a few counts of this clone. The chain uses TRBV5-1 and TRBJ2-7; tentative D call: TRBD2 (5 bases). This CDR3 is 14 amino acids long. The germline V gene has CDR1 SGHRS and CDR2 YFSETQ. Trimming shortened V by 6 bases and J by 0 bases, and 13 bases separated the two germline ends. The CDR3 region is CASTPGIGSYEQYF. The CDR3 bases are TGCGCCAGCACCCCCGGGATAGGCTCCTACGAGCAGTACTTC.

The rearrangement uses TRBV25-1 and TRBJ1-1; 7 nucleotides align to TRBD1. The length of the CDR3 is 14 residues. V lost 7 bases and J lost 3; bases outside the gene matches: 8. Per the germline V gene, CDR1 is MGHDK and CDR2 is SYGVNS. The CDR3 DNA sequence: TGTGCCAGCAAGCCTTTTACAGGGGACACTGAAGCTTTCTTT. This gives the protein CASKPFTGDTEAFF. The whole variable domain, remainder taken from reference TRBV25-1 and TRBJ1-1, is EADIYQTPRYLVIGTGKKITLECSQTMGHDKMYWYQQDPGMELHLIHYSYGVNSTEKGDLSSESTVSRIRTEHFPLTLESARPSHTSQYLCASKPFTGDTEAFFGQGTRLTVV.

The chain couples TRBV2 to TRBJ2-3, with 9 bases aligning to TRBD2. CDR1 is SNHLY, CDR2 FYNNEI, per germline. V lost 4 bases to trimming and J lost 4 bases; unmatched junction nucleotides: 6. The CDR3 totals 15 residues. CDR3 sequence: CASSVSGSGADTQYF. In nucleotides, the CDR3 is TGTGCCAGCAGTGTTAGCGGGAGTGGCGCAGATACGCAGTATTTT.

The chain has TRBV6-5 and TRBJ1-2; 9 bases match TRBD1. The CDR3 sequence is 15 residues long. V trimming: 2 bases; J trimming: 8 bases; junction bases outside the gene matches: 9. Germline CDR1 reads MNHEY; CDR2 reads SVGAGI. The CDR3 DNA reads TGTGCCAGCAGTTACACCCCGGGACAGGGATGGGGCTACACCTTC. It specifies CASSYTPGQGWGYTF.

The V gene is TRBV27, the J gene TRBJ1-1; 7 bases fit TRBD1. Per germline, CDR1 MNHEY and CDR2 SMNVEV (reference sequence). The CDR3 spans 14 residues. V trimming: 7 bases; J trimming: 1 base; junction bases outside the gene matches: 6. CDR3 protein: CASMTGTGNTEAFF. The CDR3 DNA sequence: TGTGCCAGCATGACAGGGACGGGGAACACTGAAGCTTTCTTT.

This chain connects TRBV4-3 to TRBJ2-2; TRBD1 agrees at 7 bases. The CDR3 is 13 amino acids. The germline V gene encodes CDR1 LGHNA and CDR2 YSLEER. Trimming at V came to 4 bases and at J to 6 bases, leaving 2 bases not matched to a gene. The CDR3 spells CASSPQGAGELFF. DNA for the CDR3: TGCGCCAGCAGCCCGCAGGGGGCCGGGGAGCTGTTTTTT.

There are a few counts of this clone. CDR3 bases: TGTGCCAGTAGTACGGGGACTATAACCTACGAGCAGTACTTC. Translated: CASSTGTITYEQYF. The chain uses TRBV19 and TRBJ2-7; TRBD2 agrees at 7 bases. The CDR3 runs 14 residues. CDR1 LNHDA and CDR2 SQIVND come from the germline V gene (reference sequence). The J segment lost 2 bases and the V segment lost 4 bases, leaving 5 bases of the junction unmatched.

DNA of the CDR3: TGTGCCAGCAGCCTGGACAGATTTAGCAATCAGCCCCAGCATTTT. This encodes CASSLDRFSNQPQHF. V gene TRBV28 combines with J gene TRBJ1-5; D is possibly TRBD1 (6 bases). Trimming pared 6 bases from V and 0 bases from J, leaving 12 bases between. In germline, CDR1 is MDHEN, CDR2 SYDVKM. This CDR3 has 15 amino acids.